This T cell receptor (beta chain) was documented in a study of T cell responses to AZD1222 COVID-19 vaccine. TCRdb's table, derived via immunoSEQ multiplex PCR, lists solely in-frame clones and lacks some. Seen here are 140,000 or so clones, just under 95% observed once, and the top ten hold around 1.7%. The CDR3 is 16 residues long. Germline lookup yields CDR1 KGHSH and CDR2 LQKENI. The V end lost 6 bases, the J end lost 4 bases, and 19 bases lay between the germline ends. The source was peripheral blood, collected on day 0 of AZD1222 vaccination. This receptor was taken from an adult in good health. The genes are TRBV18 and TRBJ2-1; D assignment may be TRBD1 or TRBD2 (5 bases each). The CDR3 coding sequence is TGTGCCAGCTCCCCGCTTAGGGGACCCCGATACAATGAGCAGTTCTTC. Translation: CASSPLRGPRYNEQFF.